The sequence of this TCR beta chain was determined in a study of T cells after yellow fever vaccination. Regarding the study as a whole: Abundant bulk-population clonotypes could contaminate the FACS-sorted repertoires. Peaking faster, on day 5 versus 15, the secondary response was nonetheless weaker.

About this clonotype itself: As yet, its antigen is unknown.

The germline V and J ends were trimmed by 7 bases and 9 bases, with 28 bases remaining between them. CDR1 is MNHEY, CDR2 SVGEGT, per germline. This CDR3 contains 17 residues. From the 5' RACE reads, TCRdb called clonotypes with MiXCR, one entry per CDR3 protein. Altogether 620,000 or so distinct CDR3 sequences are present, about a sixth being singletons, with the ten largest covering 17%. The chain links TRBV6-2 or TRBV6-3 to TRBJ2-1; possibly TRBD1 for D (6 bases). The TCR comes from a man between 18 and 29 years old who received the YFV17D yellow fever vaccine. Sequenced here: PBMCs, sampled roughly 5 days after the first yellow fever vaccination. CDR3 bases: TGTGCCAGCACCCTGGGGGCGTCAATTCGTACCGGCCGTGAGCAGTTCTTC. The encoded protein is CASTLGASIRTGREQFF.